This T cell receptor (beta chain) was observed in a study of T-cell reconstitution after alpha-beta-depleted transplantation in children. This clonotype occurred a few times. Germline V gene sequence: CDR1 SGHRS, CDR2 YFSETQ. This CDR3 is built from 14 residues. V gave up 4 bases and J gave up 8 bases, with 18 bases separating them. Unique molecular identifiers were used in preparing the TCRbeta library. TCRdb fed the PCR reads into MiXCR, producing one record per CDR3 protein. This sample yields some 600,000 distinct CDR3 sequences, of which around 17% are seen a single time; over 0.95% belongs to the top ten.

This sequence originates from a human donor who donated a stem cell graft to a child with acute myeloid leukemia. The chain is built from TRBV5-1 and TRBJ1-1; D is unclear. The specimen comprised PBMCs from the stem cell graft donor, sampled from the stem cell graft. The CDR3 reads CASSQRAGREEAFF. In DNA, the CDR3 is TGCGCCAGCAGCCAGCGTGCAGGACGGGAAGAAGCTTTCTTT.